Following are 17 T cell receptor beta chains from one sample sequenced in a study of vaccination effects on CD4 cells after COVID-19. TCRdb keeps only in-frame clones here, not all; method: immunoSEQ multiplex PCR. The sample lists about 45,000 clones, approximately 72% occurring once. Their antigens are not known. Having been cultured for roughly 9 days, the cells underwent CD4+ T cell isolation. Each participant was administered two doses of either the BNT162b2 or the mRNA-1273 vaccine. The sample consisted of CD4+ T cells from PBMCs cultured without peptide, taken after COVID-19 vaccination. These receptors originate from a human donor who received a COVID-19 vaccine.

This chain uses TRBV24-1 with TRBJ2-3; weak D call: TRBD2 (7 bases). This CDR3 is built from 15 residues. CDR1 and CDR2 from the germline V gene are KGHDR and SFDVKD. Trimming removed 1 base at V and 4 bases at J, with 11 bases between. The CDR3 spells CATSDFRGAADTQYF. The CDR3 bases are TGTGCCACCAGTGATTTTCGGGGGGCGGCAGATACGCAGTATTTT.

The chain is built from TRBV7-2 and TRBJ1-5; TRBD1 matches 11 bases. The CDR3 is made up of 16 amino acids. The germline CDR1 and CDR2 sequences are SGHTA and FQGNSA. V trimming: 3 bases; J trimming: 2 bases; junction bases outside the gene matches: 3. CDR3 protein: CASSLDRGPGNQPQHF. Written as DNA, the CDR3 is TGTGCCAGCAGCTTGGACAGGGGGCCAGGCAATCAGCCCCAGCATTTT.

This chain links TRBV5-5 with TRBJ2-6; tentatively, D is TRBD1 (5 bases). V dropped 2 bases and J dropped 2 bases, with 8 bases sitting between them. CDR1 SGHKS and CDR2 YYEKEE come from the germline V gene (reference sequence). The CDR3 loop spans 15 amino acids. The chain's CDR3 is CASSFSGPGANVLTF. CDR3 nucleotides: TGTGCCAGCAGCTTTTCAGGGCCTGGGGCCAACGTCCTGACTTTC. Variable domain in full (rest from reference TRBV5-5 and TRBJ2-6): DAGVTQSPTHLIKTRGQQVTLRCSPISGHKSVSWYQQVLGQGPQFIFQYYEKEERGRGNFPDRFSARQFPNYSSELNVNALLLGDSALYLCASSFSGPGANVLTFGAGSRLTVL.

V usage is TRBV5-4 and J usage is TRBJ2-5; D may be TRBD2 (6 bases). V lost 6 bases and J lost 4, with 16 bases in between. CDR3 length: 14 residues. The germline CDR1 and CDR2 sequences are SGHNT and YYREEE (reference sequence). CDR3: CASNAGLAGETQYF. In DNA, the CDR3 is TGTGCCAGCAATGCGGGGCTAGCCGGAGAGACCCAGTACTTC.

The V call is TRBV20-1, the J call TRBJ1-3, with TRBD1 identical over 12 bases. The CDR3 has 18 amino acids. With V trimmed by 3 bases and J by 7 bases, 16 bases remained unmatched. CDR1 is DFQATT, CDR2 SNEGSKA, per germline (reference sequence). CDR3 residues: CSASVNRHSGTGGNTIYF. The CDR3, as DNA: TGCAGTGCTAGTGTAAACCGACACTCCGGGACAGGGGGCAACACCATATATTTT.

In DNA form, the CDR3 reads TGTGCCAGCAGACGGTACAGGGGAGGTGAGCCCTGGGTTTACGAGCAGTACTTC. This sequence encodes CASRRYRGGEPWVYEQYF. The rearrangement joins TRBV27 to TRBJ2-7; possible D gene TRBD1, 7 bases. Looked up from germline, CDR1 is MNHEY and CDR2 is SMNVEV (reference sequence). CDR3 size: 18 residues. V lost 6 bases to trimming and J lost 4 bases, with 28 bases between them.

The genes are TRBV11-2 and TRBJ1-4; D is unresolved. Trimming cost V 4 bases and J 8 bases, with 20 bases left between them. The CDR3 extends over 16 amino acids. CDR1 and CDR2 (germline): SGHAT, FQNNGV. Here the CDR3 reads CASSSPHRVGREKLFF. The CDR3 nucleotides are TGTGCCAGCAGCTCCCCTCACCGGGTTGGAAGAGAAAAACTGTTTTTT.

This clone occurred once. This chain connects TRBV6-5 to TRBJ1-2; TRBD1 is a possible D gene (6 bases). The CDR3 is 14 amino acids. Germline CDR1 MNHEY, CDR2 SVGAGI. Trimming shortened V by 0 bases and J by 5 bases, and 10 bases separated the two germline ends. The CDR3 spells CASSYSGAGYGYTF. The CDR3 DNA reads TGTGCCAGCAGTTACTCGGGGGCGGGTTATGGCTACACCTTC.

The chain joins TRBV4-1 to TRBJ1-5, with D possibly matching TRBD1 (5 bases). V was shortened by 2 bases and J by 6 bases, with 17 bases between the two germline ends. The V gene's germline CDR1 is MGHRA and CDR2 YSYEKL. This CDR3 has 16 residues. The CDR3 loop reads CASSQSQGGTSQPQHF. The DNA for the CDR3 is TGCGCCAGCAGCCAAAGCCAGGGTGGGACGAGTCAGCCCCAGCATTTT.

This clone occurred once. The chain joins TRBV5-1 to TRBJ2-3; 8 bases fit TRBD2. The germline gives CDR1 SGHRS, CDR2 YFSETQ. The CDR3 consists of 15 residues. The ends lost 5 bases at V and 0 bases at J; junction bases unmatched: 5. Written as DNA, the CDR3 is TGCGCCAGCAGGGGTAGCGGGACTAGCACAGATACGCAGTATTTT. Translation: CASRGSGTSTDTQYF. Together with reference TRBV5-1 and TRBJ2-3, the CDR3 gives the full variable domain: KAGVTQTPRYLIKTRGQQVTLSCSPISGHRSVSWYQQTPGQGLQFLFEYFSETQRNKGNFPGRFSGRQFSNSRSEMNVSTLELGDSALYLCASRGSGTSTDTQYFGPGTRLTVL.

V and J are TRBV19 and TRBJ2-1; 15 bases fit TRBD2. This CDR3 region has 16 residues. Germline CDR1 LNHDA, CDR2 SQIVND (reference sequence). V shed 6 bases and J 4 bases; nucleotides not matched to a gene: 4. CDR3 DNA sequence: TGTGCCAGTAGAGGACTAGCGGGGGGGCAGTACAATGAGCAGTTCTTC. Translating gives CASRGLAGGQYNEQFF.

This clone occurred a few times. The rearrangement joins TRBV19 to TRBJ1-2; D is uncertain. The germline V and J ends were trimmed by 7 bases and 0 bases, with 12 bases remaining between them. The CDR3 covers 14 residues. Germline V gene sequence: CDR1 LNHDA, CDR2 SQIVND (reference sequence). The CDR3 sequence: CASIGSNTNYGYTF. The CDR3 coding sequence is TGTGCCAGTATAGGCAGCAATACTAACTATGGCTACACCTTC.

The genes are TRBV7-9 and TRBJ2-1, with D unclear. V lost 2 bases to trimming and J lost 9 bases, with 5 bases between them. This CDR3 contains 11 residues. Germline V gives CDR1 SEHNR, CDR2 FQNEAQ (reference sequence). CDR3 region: CASSLSREQFF. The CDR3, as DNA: TGTGCCAGCAGCTTATCCCGTGAGCAGTTCTTC.

The CDR3 nucleotides are TGTGCCAGCAGCTTAACCCGAGGGGCAGGTATCGCCGGGGAGCTGTTTTTT. Its protein is CASSLTRGAGIAGELFF. The rearrangement uses TRBV7-6 and TRBJ2-2; TRBD1 or TRBD2 may be the D gene (5 bases each). Trimming shortened V by 2 bases and J by 6 bases, and 19 bases separated the two germline ends. CDR3 length equals 17 residues. Germline V lookup: CDR1 SGHVS, CDR2 FNYEAQ.

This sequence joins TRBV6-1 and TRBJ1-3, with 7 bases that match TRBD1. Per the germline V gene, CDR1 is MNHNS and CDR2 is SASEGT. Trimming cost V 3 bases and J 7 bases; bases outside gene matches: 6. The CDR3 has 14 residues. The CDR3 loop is CASSDRQGLNTIYF. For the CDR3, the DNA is TGTGCCAGCAGTGACCGACAGGGCTTGAACACCATATATTTT.

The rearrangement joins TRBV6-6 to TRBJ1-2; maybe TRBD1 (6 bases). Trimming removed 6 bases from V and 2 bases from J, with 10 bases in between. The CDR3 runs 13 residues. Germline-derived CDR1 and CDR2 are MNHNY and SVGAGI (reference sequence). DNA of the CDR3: TGTGCCAGCAGGGCAGGGGTAAACTATGGCTACACCTTC. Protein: CASRAGVNYGYTF.

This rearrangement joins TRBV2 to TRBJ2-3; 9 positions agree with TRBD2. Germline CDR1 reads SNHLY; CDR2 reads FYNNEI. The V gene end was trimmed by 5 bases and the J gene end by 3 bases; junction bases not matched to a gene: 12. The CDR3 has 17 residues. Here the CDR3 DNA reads TGTGCCAGCAGTTCAGCTGGCCTAGCGGGGAGAACAGATACGCAGTATTTT. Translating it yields CASSSAGLAGRTDTQYF.